This T cell receptor (beta chain) came from a study of cytotoxic CD8 clonotypes in ibrutinib-treated CLL. The wider study: The patient breakdown showed some eleven relapsed/refractory and about 16 treatment-naive cases, with fewer than 18 IGHV unmutated. Response samples were taken after a median roughly 12 months of treatment, range 6 to 36.

Study-level results: Clonality rose at ibrutinib response, held steady in sustained remission, and fell toward baseline at progression. Starting clonality was above that of age-matched healthy donors and tracked circulating CD8+ T-cell counts.

Generated by immunoSEQ multiplex PCR, the TCRdb table keeps only in-frame clones and is missing some. The profile shows roughly 160,000 clones, around 80% of them singletons. The CDR3 runs 14 residues. CDR1 SEHNR and CDR2 FQNEAQ come from the germline V gene (reference sequence). V was clipped by 2 bases and J by 5 bases; unmatched bases: 5. Turning to this clone: The target antigen is unknown.

This TCR derives from a human donor with chronic lymphocytic leukemia. Sequencing was performed on PBMCs, taken after 24 months of ibrutinib treatment. The chain has TRBV7-9 and TRBJ2-7; TRBD2 matches 8 bases. The CDR3 region has the DNA TGTGCCAGCAGCTTAACGGGGGGGTCCCACGAGCAGTACTTC. Its protein product is CASSLTGGSHEQYF.